This T cell receptor (beta chain) was captured in a study of OX40 agonist ivuxolimab in advanced cancers. Describing the broader study: Ivuxolimab was an agonistic, fully human IgG2 monoclonal antibody directed against OX40 (CD134), a costimulatory receptor. Intravenous ivuxolimab was administered to patients every 2 weeks at six dose levels: 0.01, 0.1, 0.3, 1.5, 3 and 10 mg/kg. Prior anti-PD-1, anti-PD-L1 or anti-CTLA-4 therapy was permitted, and approximately 41% of dose-escalation patients had received checkpoint inhibitors. In the dose-escalation cohort, around four fifths of patients were male, and the mean age was approximately 60 years with a range of roughly 20 to 79. The purpose of peripheral TCRbeta sequencing was to test whether ivuxolimab changed TCR sequence diversity and led to clonal T-cell expansion. Partial responses occurred in three dose-escalation patients: two with cutaneous melanoma and one with hepatocellular carcinoma. Among the approximately 54 dose-escalation patients, about 19 had hepatocellular carcinoma, approximately 15 melanoma, 9 renal cell carcinoma and 9 head and neck cancer. The paper describes the monotherapy dose-escalation part (N = 52 patients) of the phase I trial of ivuxolimab. Overall results and qualifications from the work: In partial responders in the 0.1-3.0 mg/kg groups, normalized peripheral clonal expansion was found to be among the lowest, especially among CD8+ T cells. At doses from 0.1 to 3.0 mg/kg, clonal expansion was seen in both CD4+ and CD8+ blood T cells between baseline and week 6. Low levels of normalized T-cell clonal expansion were also shown by some nonresponding patients. On average, CD8+ T cells showed more expanded clones than CD4+ T cells after ivuxolimab. Antigen specificity was not determined for the clonally expanded peripheral T cells.

A note on this clone: The antigen this receptor binds is unknown. No clone much larger than this one lies a single base away; base qualities are absent.

Genomic DNA was isolated from the sorted cells so that the TCRbeta CDR3 region could be sequenced. The immunoSEQ Assay was used to sequence the TCRbeta CDR3 regions. TCRdb took this table from immuneACCESS and kept in-frame rearrangements with V and J called. Such tables lack part of the clones; where checked against another copy, unresolved V genes explain under half of the gap, and the rest is unexplained. The sample includes approximately 94,000 clones, with over 75% observed a single time. Clones ranked in the top ten supply approximately 0.16% of the sample. The trial excluded patients who had a history of autoimmune disease or who were on systemic immunosuppression. Peripheral blood for TCR sequencing was collected from all dose cohorts at baseline, on cycle 4 day 1, and on cycle 7 day 1. Samples came from an open-label, multicenter, first-in-human phase I dose-escalation trial of ivuxolimab. Adults with locally advanced or metastatic head and neck squamous cell, hepatocellular, melanoma or renal cell carcinoma were enrolled in the trial. Before TCR sequencing, CD4+ T cells and CD8+ T cells from peripheral blood were sorted into separate populations.

Trimming leaves V shorter by 3 bases and J shorter by 4 bases, with the junction holding 9 bases beyond the gene matches. The cysteine opens and the phenylalanine closes a CDR3 of 15 amino acids. Of all the DNA, just the CDR3 is kept, 45 bases in frame from base 1. The germline V gene encodes CDR1 SGHRS and CDR2 YFSETQ. The clonotype comes from an adult with an advanced solid tumor such as melanoma, head and neck, liver or kidney cancer. The specimen comprised CD4+ or CD8+ T cells sorted from blood, sampled in a trial of the OX40 agonist ivuxolimab. Here the chain combines TRBV5-1 and TRBJ1-2; TRBD1 matches 7 bases in the middle. CDR3 region: CASSSGQVGIYGYTF. The sequenced DNA is TGCGCCAGCAGCTCTGGACAGGTTGGGATCTATGGCTACACCTTC.